This passage covers 5 T cell receptor beta chains from one sample sequenced in a study of T cells in Graves' hyperthyroidism and ophthalmopathy. Researchers amplified the TCR beta CDR3 regions from RNA transcripts. Carried out on the TCR CDR3, a first-round RT-PCR used the HTBI primer set. From the multiplex PCR reads, TCRdb called clonotypes with MiXCR, one entry per CDR3 protein. The repertoire holds about 540,000 distinct CDR3 sequences, around 42% seen once, with roughly 8.2% in the top ten. The sample was peripheral blood or thyroid tissue (not recorded which). The source of these receptors is a woman aged 18-29 years with Graves' hyperthyroidism.

The gene calls are TRBV19 and TRBJ2-2; the D gene is possibly TRBD1 (5 bases). The CDR3 extends over 14 amino acids. V was cut by 5 bases and J by 2 bases, with 9 bases left in between. The germline gives CDR1 LNHDA, CDR2 SQIVND (reference sequence). The CDR3 sequence is CASSVTANTGELFF. For the CDR3, the DNA is TGTGCCAGTAGTGTGACAGCTAACACCGGGGAGCTGTTTTTT.

Note on this clonotype: Mismatch with germline at one junction end may stem from a read error. The chain is built from TRBV15 and TRBJ1-6; D unresolved. The CDR3 has 13 amino acids. Germline V lookup: CDR1 LNHNV, CDR2 YYDKDF (reference sequence). CDR3 sequence: CATSREAISPLHF. The CDR3 bases are TGTGCCACCAGCCGAGAGGCAATTTCACCCCTCCACTTT.

This sequence joins TRBV2 and TRBJ1-1, with 9 bases matching TRBD1. The junction had 5 bases not matched to a gene; V was cut back by 6 bases and J by 3 bases. Germline assignment: CDR1 SNHLY and CDR2 FYNNEI. This CDR3 comprises 14 residues. The CDR3 bases are TGTGCCAGCAGAAGACAGGGGGATTACACTGAAGCTTTCTTT. Amino acids: CASRRQGDYTEAFF.

This chain uses TRBV2 with TRBJ1-4, with no clear D. The germline V gene has CDR1 SNHLY and CDR2 FYNNEI. The V end lost 9 bases, the J end lost 11 bases, and 7 bases lay between the germline ends. There are 9 residues in the CDR3. CDR3 bases: TGTGCCAGGGCCGGGAAACTGTTTTTT. Translating it yields CARAGKLFF.

V and J are TRBV6-5 and TRBJ2-7; 10 bases match TRBD1. The trim removed 4 bases at V and 3 bases at J, leaving 6 bases unmatched. CDR1 is MNHEY, CDR2 SVGAGI, per germline. This CDR3 region has 15 residues. The DNA for the CDR3 is TGTGCCAGCAGTTTCGAAAGGGACAGGGGCTACGAGCAGTACTTC. Amino acid sequence: CASSFERDRGYEQYF.